Listed below are T cell receptor beta chains from one sample, sequenced in a study of T cells after posttransplantation cyclophosphamide. Sequencing used immunoSEQ multiplex PCR; TCRdb keeps in-frame clones, though not all of them. This table has over 20,000 clones, approximately 86% appearing once. Sample: PBMCs, taken 350 to 400 days after allogeneic stem cell transplant with calcineurin inhibitor and methotrexate. The receptors originated from a female patient younger than 45 who received an allogeneic stem cell transplant from an unrelated donor, was CMV-positive, and had acute and chronic GVHD. Some T cells may originate from the graft donor. Both conserved end residues are part of each CDR3. Each record gives: clone size, J gene, V gene, D gene, CDR3 protein, CDR3 DNA. The D gene is left open where the match is weak. Some rows have no size entry. The others give once, few or many, or a class for an expanded clone.

. TRBJ2-7 TRBV18 TRBD1 CASGPGQMSYEQYF TGTGCCAGCGGACCGGGACAGATGTCCTACGAGCAGTACTTC
. TRBJ2-6 TRBV19 . CASSMGSDSSGANVLTF TGTGCCAGTAGTATGGGTTCGGACTCTTCTGGGGCCAACGTCCTGACTTTC
. TRBJ2-1 TRBV27 TRBD1 CASSSGQDPRYEQFF TGTGCCAGCAGTTCAGGACAGGACCCTCGATATGAGCAGTTCTTC
. TRBJ1-1 TRBV6-1 TRBD1 CASRTQGQGDQAFF TGTGCCAGCAGAACCCAAGGACAGGGTGATCAAGCTTTCTTT
. TRBJ2-3 TRBV18 . CASSPPSRGDTQYF TGTGCCAGCTCACCACCCTCTCGAGGGGATACGCAGTATTTT
. TRBJ2-7 TRBV2 . CATTRRGGDSYEQYF TGTGCCACCACTCGCAGGGGTGGTGACTCCTACGAGCAGTACTTC
. TRBJ2-5 TRBV19 TRBD1 CASQQGARGETQYF TGTGCCAGCCAACAGGGGGCGAGAGGGGAGACCCAGTACTTC
. TRBJ2-7 TRBV30 . CAWSDRPGNEQYF TGTGCCTGGAGTGATCGCCCGGGGAACGAGCAGTACTTC
. TRBJ2-2 TRBV6-5 . CASSSWRATGELFF TGTGCCAGCAGTTCCTGGAGGGCCACCGGGGAGCTGTTTTTT
. TRBJ1-2 TRBV10-3 TRBD1 CAISEQGAGKGYTF TGTGCCATCAGCGAACAGGGGGCGGGTAAGGGCTACACCTTC
. TRBJ1-5 TRBV6-1 . CASSAGGGGGGQPQHF TGTGCCAGCAGTGCTGGGGGGGGAGGAGGTGGCCAGCCCCAGCATTTT
. TRBJ2-1 TRBV18 TRBD2 CASSPSRLAGPSYNEQFF TGTGCCAGCTCACCATCGAGACTAGCGGGGCCTTCCTACAATGAGCAGTTCTTC
. TRBJ1-1 TRBV19 . CASTLEARTEAFF TGTGCCAGTACCCTGGAGGCGAGAACTGAAGCTTTCTTT
. TRBJ1-1 TRBV2 . CASSYSWAFF TGTGCCAGCAGCTACTCTTGGGCTTTCTTT
. TRBJ2-1 TRBV6-6 . CASSYGSPGNEQFF TGTGCCAGCAGTTATGGGAGTCCTGGGAATGAGCAGTTCTTC
. TRBJ1-4 TRBV19 . CASSIGAGEKLFF TGTGCCAGTAGTATTGGGGCGGGAGAAAAGCTGTTTTTT
once TRBJ2-1 TRBV2 TRBD2 CASRELAGGPNEQFF TGTGCCAGCAGGGAGCTAGCGGGAGGGCCCAATGAGCAGTTCTTC
. TRBJ2-3 TRBV6-6 . CASSDTTATDTQYF TGTGCCAGCAGTGACACGACGGCCACAGATACGCAGTATTTT
. TRBJ2-6 TRBV5-4 . CASSSAGSGANVLTF TGTGCCAGCAGCTCCGCAGGTTCTGGGGCCAACGTCCTGACTTTC
. TRBJ2-4 TRBV7-9 . CASSLGQLGIQYF TGTGCCAGCAGCCTAGGACAGTTAGGCATTCAGTACTTC
. TRBJ2-5 TRBV15 TRBD1 CATSRLLQGAQTQYF TGTGCCACCAGCAGACTATTACAGGGGGCGCAGACCCAGTACTTC
. TRBJ2-1 TRBV19 TRBD2 CASSRAGGFNEQFF TGTGCCAGTAGTCGAGCGGGGGGGTTCAATGAGCAGTTCTTC
. TRBJ1-1 TRBV18 TRBD1 CASSPRGTGRIGNTEAFF TGTGCCAGCTCACCAAGAGGGACAGGGAGGATAGGTAACACTGAAGCTTTCTTT
. TRBJ1-2 TRBV5-5 TRBD1 CASRPRQGEHLSGYTF TGTGCCAGCAGACCTCGACAGGGGGAGCATTTGAGCGGCTACACCTTC
. TRBJ1-1 TRBV7-3 TRBD1 CASSPGQGQGEAFF TGTGCCAGCAGTCCGGGACAGGGTCAAGGGGAAGCTTTCTTT
. TRBJ1-6 TRBV19 . CASSIMGFGRSSYNSPLHF TGTGCCAGTAGTATTATGGGCTTCGGGAGAAGCTCCTATAATTCACCCCTCCACTTT
once TRBJ2-7 TRBV28 . CASSLRGTLSYEQYF TGTGCCAGCAGTTTGCGGGGGACACTCTCCTACGAGCAGTACTTC
. TRBJ2-3 TRBV5-1 TRBD2 CASSLAGGSTDTQYF TGCGCCAGCAGCTTAGCGGGAGGGAGCACAGATACGCAGTATTTT
. TRBJ1-1 TRBV6-5 TRBD1 CASSPGQGTEAFF TGTGCCAGCAGCCCCGGACAGGGGACTGAAGCTTTCTTT